This is a list of T cell receptor beta chains from one sample in a study of blood T cell repertoires in COVID-19. Profiled with immunoSEQ multiplex PCR; TCRdb holds only in-frame clones, not every one. The sample lists 190,000 or so clones; around 83% were seen once. The sample comprised peripheral blood. The receptor set was obtained from a woman in her thirties with active or convalescent COVID-19. The CDR3 runs from the conserved cysteine through the conserved F or W. D genes are given only for firm matches. Some rows have no size entry. The others give once, few or many, or a class for an expanded clone.

cdr3_aa cdr3_nt j_call d_call clone_size v_call
CSVIETDRSSYEQYF TGCAGCGTCATCGAGACAGACCGTAGCTCCTACGAGCAGTACTTC TRBJ2-7 NA once TRBV29-1
CASSYDSASSPLHF TGTGCCAGCAGTTACGACAGTGCCAGTTCACCCCTCCACTTT TRBJ1-6 NA NA TRBV6-5
CASSLSGDYEQYF TGTGCCAGCAGTTTGTCCGGGGACTACGAGCAGTACTTC TRBJ2-7 NA NA TRBV12-3/TRBV12-4
CASSPGLAGVWRQETQYF TGCGCCAGCAGCCCGGGACTAGCGGGAGTATGGCGTCAGGAGACCCAGTACTTC TRBJ2-5 TRBD2 NA TRBV5-1
CASSLAGEADTQYF TGTGCCAGCAGCTTGGCGGGGGAGGCGGATACGCAGTATTTT TRBJ2-3 NA medium-sized TRBV5-4
CASSLQTGLPGTEAFF TGCGCCAGCAGCCTTCAGACGGGACTCCCGGGGACTGAAGCTTTCTTT TRBJ1-1 NA many TRBV4-1
CASKTEANTGELFF TGCGCCAGCAAGACGGAGGCGAACACCGGGGAGCTGTTTTTT TRBJ2-2 NA NA TRBV5-1
CSGLIYNEQFF TGCAGCGGACTTATCTACAATGAGCAGTTCTTC TRBJ2-1 NA NA TRBV29-1
CASSRLAGAGTDTQYF TGTGCCAGCAGCAGACTAGCGGGAGCTGGAACAGATACGCAGTATTTT TRBJ2-3 TRBD2 NA TRBV9
CSVWATSGVSDTQYF TGCAGCGTTTGGGCGACTAGCGGGGTCTCAGATACGCAGTATTTT TRBJ2-3 TRBD2 NA TRBV29-1
CASSAGTGTGIGEQFF TGTGCCAGCAGCGCCGGAACCGGGACAGGGATCGGTGAGCAGTTCTTC TRBJ2-1 TRBD1 NA TRBV9